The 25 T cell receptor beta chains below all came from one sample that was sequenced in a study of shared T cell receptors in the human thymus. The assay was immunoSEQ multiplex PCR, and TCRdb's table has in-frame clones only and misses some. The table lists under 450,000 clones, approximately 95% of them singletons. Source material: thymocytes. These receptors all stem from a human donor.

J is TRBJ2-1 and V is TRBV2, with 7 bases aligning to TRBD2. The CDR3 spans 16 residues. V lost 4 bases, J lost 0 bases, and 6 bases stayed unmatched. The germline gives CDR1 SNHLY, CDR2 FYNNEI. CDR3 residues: CASSGWSGNSYNEQFF. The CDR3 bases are TGTGCCAGCAGTGGGTGGAGCGGGAACTCCTACAATGAGCAGTTCTTC.

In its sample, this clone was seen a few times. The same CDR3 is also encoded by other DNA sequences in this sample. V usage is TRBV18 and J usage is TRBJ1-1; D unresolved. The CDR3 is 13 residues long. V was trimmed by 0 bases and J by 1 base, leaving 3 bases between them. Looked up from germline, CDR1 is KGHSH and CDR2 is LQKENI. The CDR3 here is CASSPPGNTEAFF. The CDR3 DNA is TGTGCCAGCTCACCACCAGGGAACACTGAAGCTTTCTTT.

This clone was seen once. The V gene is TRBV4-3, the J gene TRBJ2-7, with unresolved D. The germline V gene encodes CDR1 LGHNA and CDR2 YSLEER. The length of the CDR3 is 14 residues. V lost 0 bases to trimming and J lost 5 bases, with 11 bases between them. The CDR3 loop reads CASSQDQYRHEQYF. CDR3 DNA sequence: TGCGCCAGCAGCCAAGATCAATATCGGCACGAGCAGTACTTC.

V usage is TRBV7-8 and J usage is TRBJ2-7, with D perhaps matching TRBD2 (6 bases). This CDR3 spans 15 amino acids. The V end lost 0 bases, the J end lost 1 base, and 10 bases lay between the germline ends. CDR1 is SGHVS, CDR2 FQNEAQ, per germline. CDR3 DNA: TGTGCCAGCAGCTTAGCCAGGGACTCTTCCTACGAGCAGTACTTC. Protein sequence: CASSLARDSSYEQYF.

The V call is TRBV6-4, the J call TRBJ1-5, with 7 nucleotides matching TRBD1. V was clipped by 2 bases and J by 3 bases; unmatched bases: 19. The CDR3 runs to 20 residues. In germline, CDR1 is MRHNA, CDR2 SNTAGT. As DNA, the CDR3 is TGTGCCAGCAGTGACCCCACCAACTTAGACAGGGTAGACCCCAATCAGCCCCAGCATTTT. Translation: CASSDPTNLDRVDPNQPQHF.

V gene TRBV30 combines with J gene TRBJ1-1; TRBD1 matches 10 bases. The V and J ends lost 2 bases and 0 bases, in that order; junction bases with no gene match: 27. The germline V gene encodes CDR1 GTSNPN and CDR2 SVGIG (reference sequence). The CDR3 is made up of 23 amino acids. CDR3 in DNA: TGTGCCTGGAGTTCCCAAAAACCGGGACAGGGGACTGGTAGTTCGGCGATGAACACTGAAGCTTTCTTT. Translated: CAWSSQKPGQGTGSSAMNTEAFF.

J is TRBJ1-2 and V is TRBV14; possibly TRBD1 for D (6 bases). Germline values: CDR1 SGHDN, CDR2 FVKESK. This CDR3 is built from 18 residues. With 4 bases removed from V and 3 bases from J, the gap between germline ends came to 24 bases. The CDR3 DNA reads TGTGCCAGCAGCCCCCGAGTGGGGGGGCTCTTACGGGACTATGGCTACACCTTC. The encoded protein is CASSPRVGGLLRDYGYTF.

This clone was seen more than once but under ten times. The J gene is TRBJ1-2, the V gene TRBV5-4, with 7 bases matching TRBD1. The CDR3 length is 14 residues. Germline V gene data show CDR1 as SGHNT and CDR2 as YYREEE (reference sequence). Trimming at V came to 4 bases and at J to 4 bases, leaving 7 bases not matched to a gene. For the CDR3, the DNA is TGTGCCAGCAGCCGGAGGCAGGGGGGCTATGGCTACACCTTC. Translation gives CASSRRQGGYGYTF.

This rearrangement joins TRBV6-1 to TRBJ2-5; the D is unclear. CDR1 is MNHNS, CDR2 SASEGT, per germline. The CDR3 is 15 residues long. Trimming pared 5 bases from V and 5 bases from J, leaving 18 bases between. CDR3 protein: CASSTYSAQWETQYF. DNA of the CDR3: TGTGCCAGCAGTACGTACAGTGCCCAATGGGAGACCCAGTACTTC.

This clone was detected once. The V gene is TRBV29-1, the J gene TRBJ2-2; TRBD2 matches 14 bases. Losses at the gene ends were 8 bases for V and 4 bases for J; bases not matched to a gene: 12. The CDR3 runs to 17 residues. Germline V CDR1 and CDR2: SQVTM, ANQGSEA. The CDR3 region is CSPERLAGGPGTGELFF. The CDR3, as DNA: TGCAGCCCCGAAAGACTAGCGGGAGGGCCTGGCACCGGGGAGCTGTTTTTT.

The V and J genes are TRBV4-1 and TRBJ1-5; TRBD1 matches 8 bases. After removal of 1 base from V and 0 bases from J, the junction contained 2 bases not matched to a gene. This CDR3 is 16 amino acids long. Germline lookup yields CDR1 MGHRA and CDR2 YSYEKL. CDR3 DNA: TGCGCCAGCAGCCAAGCAGGGGGCAATAGCAATCAGCCCCAGCATTTT. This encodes CASSQAGGNSNQPQHF.

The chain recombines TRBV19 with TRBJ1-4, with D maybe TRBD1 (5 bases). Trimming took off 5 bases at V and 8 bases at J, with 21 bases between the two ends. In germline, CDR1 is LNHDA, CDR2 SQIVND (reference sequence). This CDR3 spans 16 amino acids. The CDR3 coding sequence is TGTGCCAGTAGTCCTAATTCCGGGACCCCGGGCGAAAAACTGTTTTTT. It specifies CASSPNSGTPGEKLFF.

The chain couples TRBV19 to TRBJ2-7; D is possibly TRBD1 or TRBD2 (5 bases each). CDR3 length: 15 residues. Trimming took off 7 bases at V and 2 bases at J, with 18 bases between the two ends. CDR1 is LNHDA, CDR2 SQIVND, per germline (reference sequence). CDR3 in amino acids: CASTDPRDGPYEQYF. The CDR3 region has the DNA TGTGCCAGTACCGATCCTAGGGACGGTCCCTACGAGCAGTACTTC.

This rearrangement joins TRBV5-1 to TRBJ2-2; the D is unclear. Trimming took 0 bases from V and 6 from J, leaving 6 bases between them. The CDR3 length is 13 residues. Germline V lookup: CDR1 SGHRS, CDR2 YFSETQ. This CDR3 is CASSLGLSGELFF. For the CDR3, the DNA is TGCGCCAGCAGCTTGGGGCTTTCCGGGGAGCTGTTTTTT.

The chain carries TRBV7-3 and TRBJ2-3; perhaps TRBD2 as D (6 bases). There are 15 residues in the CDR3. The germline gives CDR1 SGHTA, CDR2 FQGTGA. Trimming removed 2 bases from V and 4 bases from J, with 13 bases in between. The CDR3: CASSLGQGGADTQYF. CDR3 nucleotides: TGTGCCAGCAGCTTAGGGCAGGGAGGCGCAGATACGCAGTATTTT.

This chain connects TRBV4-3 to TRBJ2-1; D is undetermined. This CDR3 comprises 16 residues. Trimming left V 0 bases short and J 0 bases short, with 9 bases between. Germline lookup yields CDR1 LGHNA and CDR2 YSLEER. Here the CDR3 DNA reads TGCGCCAGCAGCCAAGAAGTCCCCATCTCCTACAATGAGCAGTTCTTC. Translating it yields CASSQEVPISYNEQFF.

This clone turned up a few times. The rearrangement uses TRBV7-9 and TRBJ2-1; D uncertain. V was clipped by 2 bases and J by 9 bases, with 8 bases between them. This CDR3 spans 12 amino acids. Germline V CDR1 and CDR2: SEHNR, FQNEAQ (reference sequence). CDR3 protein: CASSLRWSEQFF. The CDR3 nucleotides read TGTGCCAGCAGCTTAAGATGGAGTGAGCAGTTCTTC.

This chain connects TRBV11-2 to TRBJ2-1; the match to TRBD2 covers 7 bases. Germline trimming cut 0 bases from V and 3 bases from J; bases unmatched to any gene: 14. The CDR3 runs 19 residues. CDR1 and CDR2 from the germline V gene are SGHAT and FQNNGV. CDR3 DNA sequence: TGTGCCAGCAGCTTAGAGTGCCGGCCTAGCGGAACCGACTACAATGAGCAGTTCTTC. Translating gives CASSLECRPSGTDYNEQFF.

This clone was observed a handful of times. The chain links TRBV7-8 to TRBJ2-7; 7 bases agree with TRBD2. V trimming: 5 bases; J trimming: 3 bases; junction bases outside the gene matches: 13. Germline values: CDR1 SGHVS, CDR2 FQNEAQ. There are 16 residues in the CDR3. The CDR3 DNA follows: TGTGCCAGCAGCGGCCGACTAGCCTATAGAGGCTACGAGCAGTACTTC. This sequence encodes CASSGRLAYRGYEQYF.

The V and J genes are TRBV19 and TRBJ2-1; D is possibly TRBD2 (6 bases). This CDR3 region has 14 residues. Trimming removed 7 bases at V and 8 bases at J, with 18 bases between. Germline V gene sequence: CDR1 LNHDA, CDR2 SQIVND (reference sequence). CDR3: CASKRRDACDEQFF. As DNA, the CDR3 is TGTGCCAGTAAAAGGCGGGACGCCTGCGATGAGCAGTTCTTC.

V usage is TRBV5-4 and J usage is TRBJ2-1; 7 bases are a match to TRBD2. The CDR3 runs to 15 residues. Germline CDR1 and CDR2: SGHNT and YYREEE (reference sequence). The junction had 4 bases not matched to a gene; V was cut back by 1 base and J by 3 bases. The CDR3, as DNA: TGTGCCAGCAGCTTGTCCGCTAGCGGCTACAATGAGCAGTTCTTC. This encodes CASSLSASGYNEQFF.

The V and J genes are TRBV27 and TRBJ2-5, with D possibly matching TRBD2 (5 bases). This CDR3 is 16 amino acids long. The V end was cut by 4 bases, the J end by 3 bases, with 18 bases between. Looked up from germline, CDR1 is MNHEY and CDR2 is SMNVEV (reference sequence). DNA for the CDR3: TGTGCCAGCAGTTCTAGGCCCCGGAGGCTCGAAGAGACCCAGTACTTC. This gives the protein CASSSRPRRLEETQYF.

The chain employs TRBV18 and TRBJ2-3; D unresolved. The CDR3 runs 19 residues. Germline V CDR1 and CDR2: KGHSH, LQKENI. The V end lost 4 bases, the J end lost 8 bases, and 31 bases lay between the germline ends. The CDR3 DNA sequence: TGTGCCAGCTCACAACACCCCCTCTCTAGGCGTCCCATGAAAGGTACGCAGTATTTT. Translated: CASSQHPLSRRPMKGTQYF.

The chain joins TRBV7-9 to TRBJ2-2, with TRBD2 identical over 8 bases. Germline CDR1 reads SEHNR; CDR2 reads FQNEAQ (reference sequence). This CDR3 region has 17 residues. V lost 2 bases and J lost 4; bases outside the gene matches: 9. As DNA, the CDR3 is TGTGCCAGCAGCTTACTTCGTAGCGGGGCGAGCACCGGGGAGCTGTTTTTT. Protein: CASSLLRSGASTGELFF. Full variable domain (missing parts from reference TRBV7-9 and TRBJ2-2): DTGVSQNPRHKITKRGQNVTFRCDPISEHNRLYWYRQTLGQGPEFLTYFQNEAQLEKSRLLSDRFSAERPKGSFSTLEIQRTEQGDSAMYLCASSLLRSGASTGELFFGEGSRLTVL.

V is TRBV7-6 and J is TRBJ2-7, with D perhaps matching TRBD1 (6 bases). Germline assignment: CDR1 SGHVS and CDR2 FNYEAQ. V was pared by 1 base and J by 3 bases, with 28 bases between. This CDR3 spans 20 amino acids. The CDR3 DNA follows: TGTGCCAGCAGCTTAGTGTTTATGGACAGTCTAGTCACCGTTTTCTACGAGCAGTACTTC. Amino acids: CASSLVFMDSLVTVFYEQYF.